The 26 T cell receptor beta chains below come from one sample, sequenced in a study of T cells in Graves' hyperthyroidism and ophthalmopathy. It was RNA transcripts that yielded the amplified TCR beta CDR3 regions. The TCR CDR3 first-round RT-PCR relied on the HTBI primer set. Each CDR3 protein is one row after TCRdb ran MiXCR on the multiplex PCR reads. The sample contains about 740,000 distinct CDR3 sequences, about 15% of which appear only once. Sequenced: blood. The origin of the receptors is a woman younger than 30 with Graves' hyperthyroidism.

CDR3 DNA sequence: TGTGCCAGCAGCGAGGCAGGACAGCGAGTCACAGATACGCAGTATTTT. It codes for CASSEAGQRVTDTQYF. The chain couples TRBV28 to TRBJ2-3; D might be TRBD1 (6 bases). Germline values: CDR1 MDHEN, CDR2 SYDVKM. Trimming took 6 bases from V and 2 from J, leaving 18 bases between them. The CDR3 extends over 16 amino acids.

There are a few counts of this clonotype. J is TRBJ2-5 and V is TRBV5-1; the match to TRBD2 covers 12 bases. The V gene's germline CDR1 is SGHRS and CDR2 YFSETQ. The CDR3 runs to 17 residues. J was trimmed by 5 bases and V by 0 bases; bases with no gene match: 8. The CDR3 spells CASSLARLAGAGETQYF. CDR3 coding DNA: TGCGCCAGCAGCTTGGCTCGACTAGCGGGGGCCGGGGAGACCCAGTACTTC. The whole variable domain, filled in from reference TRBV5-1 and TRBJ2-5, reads KAGVTQTPRYLIKTRGQQVTLSCSPISGHRSVSWYQQTPGQGLQFLFEYFSETQRNKGNFPGRFSGRQFSNSRSEMNVSTLELGDSALYLCASSLARLAGAGETQYFGPGTRLLVL.

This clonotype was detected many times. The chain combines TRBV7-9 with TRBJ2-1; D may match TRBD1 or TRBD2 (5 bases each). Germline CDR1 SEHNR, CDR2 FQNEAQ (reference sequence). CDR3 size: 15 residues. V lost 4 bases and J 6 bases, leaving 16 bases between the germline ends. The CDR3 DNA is TGTGCCAGCAGCTCCGGGACCCCGAGGCTCAATGAGCAGTTCTTC. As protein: CASSSGTPRLNEQFF.

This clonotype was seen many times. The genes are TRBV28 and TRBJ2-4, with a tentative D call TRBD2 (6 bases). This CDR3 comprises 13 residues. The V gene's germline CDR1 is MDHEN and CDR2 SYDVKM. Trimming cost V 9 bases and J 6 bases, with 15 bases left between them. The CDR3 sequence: CASQGGDGNIQYF. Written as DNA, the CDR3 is TGTGCCAGTCAGGGAGGTGACGGAAACATTCAGTACTTC.

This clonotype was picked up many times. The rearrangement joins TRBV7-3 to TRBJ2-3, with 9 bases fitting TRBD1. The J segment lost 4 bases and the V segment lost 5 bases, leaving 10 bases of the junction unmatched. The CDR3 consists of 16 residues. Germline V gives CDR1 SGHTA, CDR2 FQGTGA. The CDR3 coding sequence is TGTGCCAGCAGCCCCCGGGACAGGGATTCGGCAGATACGCAGTATTTT. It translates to CASSPRDRDSADTQYF.

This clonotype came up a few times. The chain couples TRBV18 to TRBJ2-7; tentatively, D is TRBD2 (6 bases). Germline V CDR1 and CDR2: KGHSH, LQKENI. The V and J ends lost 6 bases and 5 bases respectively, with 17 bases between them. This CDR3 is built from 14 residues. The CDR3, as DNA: TGTGCCAGCTCCCCCGGACTAAGGGAGAACGAGCAGTACTTC. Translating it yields CASSPGLRENEQYF.

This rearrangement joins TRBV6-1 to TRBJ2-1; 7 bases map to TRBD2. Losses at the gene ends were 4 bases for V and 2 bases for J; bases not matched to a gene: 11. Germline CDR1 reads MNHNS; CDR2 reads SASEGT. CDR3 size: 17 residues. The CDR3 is CASSVFGAGATYNEQFF. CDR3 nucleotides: TGTGCCAGCAGTGTCTTTGGGGCGGGAGCCACCTACAATGAGCAGTTCTTC.

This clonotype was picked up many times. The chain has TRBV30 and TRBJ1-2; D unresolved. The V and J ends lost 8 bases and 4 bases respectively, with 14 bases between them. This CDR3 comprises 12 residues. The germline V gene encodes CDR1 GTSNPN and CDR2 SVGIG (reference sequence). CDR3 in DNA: TGTGCCCTCACGGAAAGCCTCTATGGCTACACCTTC. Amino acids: CALTESLYGYTF.

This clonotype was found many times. The chain's CDR3 is CASSLERDTVGRINTEAFF. Written as DNA, the CDR3 is TGCGCCAGCAGCTTGGAACGGGACACGGTGGGTCGGATAAACACTGAAGCTTTCTTT. The chain couples TRBV5-1 to TRBJ1-1; D might be TRBD1 (6 bases). V was trimmed by 0 bases and J by 2 bases, leaving 23 bases between them. Germline CDR1 reads SGHRS; CDR2 reads YFSETQ. CDR3 length: 19 residues. Full variable domain (missing parts from reference TRBV5-1 and TRBJ1-1): KAGVTQTPRYLIKTRGQQVTLSCSPISGHRSVSWYQQTPGQGLQFLFEYFSETQRNKGNFPGRFSGRQFSNSRSEMNVSTLELGDSALYLCASSLERDTVGRINTEAFFGQGTRLTVV.

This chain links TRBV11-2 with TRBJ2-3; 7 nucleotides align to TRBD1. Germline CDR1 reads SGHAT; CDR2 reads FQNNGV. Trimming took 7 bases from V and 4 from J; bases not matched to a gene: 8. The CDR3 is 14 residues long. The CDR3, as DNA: TGTGCCAGCACCCGGGGACAGACGGCAGATACGCAGTATTTT. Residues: CASTRGQTADTQYF.

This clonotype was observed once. As DNA, the CDR3 is TGTGCCAGCAGCGGCGGGGGGCCAGGGACAGATACGCAGTATTTT. As protein: CASSGGGPGTDTQYF. This chain connects TRBV11-1 to TRBJ2-3, with 8 bases lining up with TRBD2. The CDR3 extends over 15 amino acids. CDR1 is SGHAT, CDR2 FQDESV, per germline (reference sequence). With V trimmed by 5 bases and J by 3 bases, 7 bases remained unmatched.

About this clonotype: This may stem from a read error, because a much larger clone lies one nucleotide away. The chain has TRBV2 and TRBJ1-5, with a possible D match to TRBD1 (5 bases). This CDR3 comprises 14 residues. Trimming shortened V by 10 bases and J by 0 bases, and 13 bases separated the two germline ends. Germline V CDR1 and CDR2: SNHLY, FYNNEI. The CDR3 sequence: CAIRRGNSNQPQHF. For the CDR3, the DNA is TGTGCCATACGACGGGGGAATAGCAATCAGCCCCAGCATTTT. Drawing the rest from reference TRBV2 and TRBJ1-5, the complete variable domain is EPEVTQTPSHQVTQMGQEVILRCVPISNHLYFYWYRQILGQKVEFLVSFYNNEISEKSEIFDDQFSVERPDGSNFTLKIRSTKLEDSAMYFCAIRRGNSNQPQHFGDGTRLSIL.

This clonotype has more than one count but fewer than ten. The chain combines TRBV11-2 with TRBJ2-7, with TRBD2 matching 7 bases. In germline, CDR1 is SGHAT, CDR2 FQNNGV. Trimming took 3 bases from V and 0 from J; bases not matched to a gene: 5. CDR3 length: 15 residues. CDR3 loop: CASSFLGLDSYEQYF. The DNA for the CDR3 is TGTGCCAGCAGCTTTCTAGGACTAGACTCCTACGAGCAGTACTTC.

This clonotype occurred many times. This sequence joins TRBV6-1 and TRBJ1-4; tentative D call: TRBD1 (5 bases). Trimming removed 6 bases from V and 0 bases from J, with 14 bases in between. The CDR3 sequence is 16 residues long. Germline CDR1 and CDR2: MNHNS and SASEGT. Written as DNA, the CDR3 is TGTGCCAGCAGGGACCCAACAGGATCAACTAATGAAAAACTGTTTTTT. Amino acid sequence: CASRDPTGSTNEKLFF.

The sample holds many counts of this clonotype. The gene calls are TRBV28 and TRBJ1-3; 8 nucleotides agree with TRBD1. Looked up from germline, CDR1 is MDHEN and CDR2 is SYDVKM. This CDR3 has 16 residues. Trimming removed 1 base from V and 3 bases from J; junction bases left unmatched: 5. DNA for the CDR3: TGTGCCAGCAGTTTATCGACAGGGGAGAATGGAAACACCATATATTTT. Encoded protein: CASSLSTGENGNTIYF.

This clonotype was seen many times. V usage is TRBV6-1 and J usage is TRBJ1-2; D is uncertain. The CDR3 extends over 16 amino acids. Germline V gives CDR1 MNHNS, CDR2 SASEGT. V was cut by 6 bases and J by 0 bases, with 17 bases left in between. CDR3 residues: CASRREGLDTNYGYTF. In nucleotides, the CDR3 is TGTGCCAGCAGGAGGGAGGGCCTCGATACTAACTATGGCTACACCTTC.

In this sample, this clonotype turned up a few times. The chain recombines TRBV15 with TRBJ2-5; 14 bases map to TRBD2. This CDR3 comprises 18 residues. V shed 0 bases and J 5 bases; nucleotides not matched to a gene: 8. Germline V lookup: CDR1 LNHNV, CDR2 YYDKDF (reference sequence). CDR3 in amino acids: CATSRDRTSGRFLETQYF. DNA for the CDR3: TGTGCCACCAGCAGAGATAGGACTAGCGGGAGGTTTTTGGAGACCCAGTACTTC. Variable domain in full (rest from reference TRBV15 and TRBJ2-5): DAMVIQNPRYQVTQFGKPVTLSCSQTLNHNVMYWYQQKSSQAPKLLFHYYDKDFNNEADTPDNFQSRRPNTSFCFLDIRSPGLGDTAMYLCATSRDRTSGRFLETQYFGPGTRLLVL.

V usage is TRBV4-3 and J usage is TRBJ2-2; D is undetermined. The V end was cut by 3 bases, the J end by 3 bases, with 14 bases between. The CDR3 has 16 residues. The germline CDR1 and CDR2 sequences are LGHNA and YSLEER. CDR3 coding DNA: TGCGCCAGCAGCCAGGATCTTTTTAGAGACACCGGGGAGCTGTTTTTT. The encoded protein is CASSQDLFRDTGELFF.

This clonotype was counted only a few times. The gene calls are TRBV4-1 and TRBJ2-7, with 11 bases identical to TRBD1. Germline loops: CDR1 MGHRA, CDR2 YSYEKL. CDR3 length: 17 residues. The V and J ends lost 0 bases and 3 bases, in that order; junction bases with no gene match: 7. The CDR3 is CASSQDPRGTGGYEQYF. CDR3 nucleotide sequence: TGCGCCAGCAGCCAAGATCCGCGCGGGACAGGGGGCTACGAGCAGTACTTC.

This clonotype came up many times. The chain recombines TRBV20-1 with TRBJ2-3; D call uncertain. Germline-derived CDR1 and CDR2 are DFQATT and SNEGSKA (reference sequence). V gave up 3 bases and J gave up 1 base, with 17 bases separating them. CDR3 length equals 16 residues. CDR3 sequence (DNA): TGCAGTGCTAGCTCCGGGTATACCCTCGGCACAGATACGCAGTATTTT. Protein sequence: CSASSGYTLGTDTQYF.

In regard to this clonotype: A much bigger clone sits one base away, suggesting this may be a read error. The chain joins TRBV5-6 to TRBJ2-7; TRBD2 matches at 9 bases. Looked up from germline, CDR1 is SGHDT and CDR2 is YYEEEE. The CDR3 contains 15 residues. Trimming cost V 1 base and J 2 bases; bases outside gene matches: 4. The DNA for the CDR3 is TGTGCCAGCAGCTTGCTAGCGGGACTTCCCTACGAGCAGTACTTC. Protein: CASSLLAGLPYEQYF.

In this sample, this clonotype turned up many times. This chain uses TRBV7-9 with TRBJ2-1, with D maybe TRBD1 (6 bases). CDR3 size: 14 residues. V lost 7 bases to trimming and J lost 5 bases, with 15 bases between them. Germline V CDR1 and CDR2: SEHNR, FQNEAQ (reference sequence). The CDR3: CASIGGGSDNEQFF. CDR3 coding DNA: TGTGCCAGCATTGGTGGGGGCAGTGACAATGAGCAGTTCTTC.

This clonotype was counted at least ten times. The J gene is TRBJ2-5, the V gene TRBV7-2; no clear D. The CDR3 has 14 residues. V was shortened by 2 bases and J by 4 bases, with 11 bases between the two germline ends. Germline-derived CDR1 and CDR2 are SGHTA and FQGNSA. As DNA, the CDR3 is TGTGCCAGCAGCTTATTTGTTCTATCAGAGACCCAGTACTTC. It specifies CASSLFVLSETQYF.

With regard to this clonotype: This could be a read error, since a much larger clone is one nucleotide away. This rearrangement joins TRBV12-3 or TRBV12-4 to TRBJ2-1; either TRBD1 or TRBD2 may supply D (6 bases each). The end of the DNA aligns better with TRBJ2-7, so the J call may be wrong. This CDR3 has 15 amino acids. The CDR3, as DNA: TGTGCCAGTCTCGAGAGAGGGGGGTCCTACAATGAGCAGTACTTC. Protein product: CASLERGGSYNEQYF.

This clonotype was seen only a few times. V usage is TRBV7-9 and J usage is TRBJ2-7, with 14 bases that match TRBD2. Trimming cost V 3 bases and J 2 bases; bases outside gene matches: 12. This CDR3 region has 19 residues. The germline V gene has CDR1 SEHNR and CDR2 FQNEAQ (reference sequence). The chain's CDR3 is CASSLLTGLGLAGAYEQYF. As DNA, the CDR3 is TGTGCCAGCAGCTTGCTCACAGGATTGGGACTAGCGGGAGCCTACGAGCAGTACTTC.

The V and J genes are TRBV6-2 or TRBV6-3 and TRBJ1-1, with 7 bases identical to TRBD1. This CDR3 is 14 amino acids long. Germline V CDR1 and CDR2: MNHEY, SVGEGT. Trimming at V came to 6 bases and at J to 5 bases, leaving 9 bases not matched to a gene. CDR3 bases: TGTGCCAGCAGGATAGACAGGGAGGGGACTGAAGCTTTCTTT. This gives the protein CASRIDREGTEAFF.